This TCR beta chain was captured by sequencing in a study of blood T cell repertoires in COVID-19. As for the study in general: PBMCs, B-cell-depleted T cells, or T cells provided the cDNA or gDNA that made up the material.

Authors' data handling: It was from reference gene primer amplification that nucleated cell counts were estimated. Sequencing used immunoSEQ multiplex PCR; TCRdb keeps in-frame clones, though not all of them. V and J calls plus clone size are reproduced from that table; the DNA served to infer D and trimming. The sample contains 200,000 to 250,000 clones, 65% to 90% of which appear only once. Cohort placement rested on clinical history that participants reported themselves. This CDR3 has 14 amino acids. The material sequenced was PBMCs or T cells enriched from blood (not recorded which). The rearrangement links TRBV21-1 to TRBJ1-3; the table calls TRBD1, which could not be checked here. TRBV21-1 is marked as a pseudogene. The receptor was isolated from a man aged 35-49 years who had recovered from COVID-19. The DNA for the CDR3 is TGTGCCAGCCACAGGGACCTCTCTGGAAACACCATATATTTT. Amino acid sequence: CASHRDLSGNTIYF.